This T cell receptor (beta chain) comes out of a study of blood T cell repertoires in COVID-19. Trimming took 2 bases from V and 4 from J, leaving 9 bases between them. This CDR3 has 13 residues. The germline V gene encodes CDR1 SQVTM and CDR2 ANQGSEA. Clones were read by immunoSEQ multiplex PCR, and TCRdb kept only the in-frame ones, dropping some. Found here are approximately 260,000 clones, around 92% of them singletons; the top ten hold 1.9%. The source is a woman aged 55 to 70 who had recovered from COVID-19. Sample: PBMCs or T cells enriched from blood (not recorded which). The chain is built from TRBV29-1 and TRBJ1-3; D unresolved. The CDR3, as DNA: TGCAGCGTTGAACGGCAGGAAGGAAACACCATATATTTT. Protein sequence: CSVERQEGNTIYF.